This TCR beta chain was obtained from a study of T cell responses to AZD1222 COVID-19 vaccine. Study-level points and caveats: Repertoires were obtained solely post-peak T cell response. Seropositive AZD1222 recipients at baseline numbered only five to seven. Among the donors, most were white British and more were female, and clonal diversity was possibly underestimated.

Trimming at V came to 3 bases and at J to 0 bases, leaving 12 bases not matched to a gene. The CDR3 runs 18 residues. As regards this clone: Antigen unknown.

Pooling of second doses given at about 4 or about 12 weeks was done. Clones were sequenced by immunoSEQ multiplex PCR, and TCRdb holds only the in-frame ones, with some missing. The sample lists tens of thousands of clones, about 80% occurring once. The TCR comes from an adult who received the AZD1222 COVID-19 vaccine. The sequenced sample was peripheral blood, obtained 28 days after the second AZD1222 dose. The V gene is TRBV5-3, the J gene TRBJ1-1; TRBD1 matches at 9 bases. TRBV5-3 qualifies as an ORF whose function is uncertain. In DNA, the CDR3 is TGTGCCAGAAGCTCAAGGACAGGGGATATGGCCCTGAACACTGAAGCTTTCTTT. It codes for CARSSRTGDMALNTEAFF.